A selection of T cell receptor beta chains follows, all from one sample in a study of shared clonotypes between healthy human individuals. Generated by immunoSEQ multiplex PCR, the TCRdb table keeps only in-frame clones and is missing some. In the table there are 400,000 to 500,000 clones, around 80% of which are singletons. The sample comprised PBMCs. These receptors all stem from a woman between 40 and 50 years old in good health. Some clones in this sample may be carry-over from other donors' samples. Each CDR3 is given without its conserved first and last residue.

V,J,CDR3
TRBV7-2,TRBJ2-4,ASSPAGVAKNIQY
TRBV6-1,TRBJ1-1,ASSELTLGRTEAF
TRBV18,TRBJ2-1,ASSPWTGYNEQF
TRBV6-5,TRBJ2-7,ASSQGTHEQY
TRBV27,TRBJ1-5,ASSLAGRWNQPQH
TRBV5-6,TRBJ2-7,ASSLVRTGPPYEQY
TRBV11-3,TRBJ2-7,ASSAPPARGSEQY
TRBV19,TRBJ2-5,ASRTGRGVETQY
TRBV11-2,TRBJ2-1,ASSLELLEPYNEQF
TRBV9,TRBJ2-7,ASSPRTSAYYEQY
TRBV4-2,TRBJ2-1,ASSQQITRDWDYNEQF
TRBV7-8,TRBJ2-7,ASTPMGANPYEQY
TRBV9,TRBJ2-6,ASSALPTAGANVLT
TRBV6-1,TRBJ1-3,ASSLTGGNTIY
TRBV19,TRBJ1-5,ASRYREHNQPQH
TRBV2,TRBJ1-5,ASSPDSLLVGQPQH
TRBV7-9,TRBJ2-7,ASSLGGQGAGEQY
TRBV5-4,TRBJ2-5,ASTQDFSSETQY
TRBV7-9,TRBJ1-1,ASMGRGGTEAF
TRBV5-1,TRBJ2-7,ASSDRDAGAYEQY
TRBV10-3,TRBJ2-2,AIRGTSGDTGELF
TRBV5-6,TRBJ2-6,ASSGVGERSGANVLT
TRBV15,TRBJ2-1,ATSRNLQMGYLDEQF
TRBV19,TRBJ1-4,ASSNNGISGKLF
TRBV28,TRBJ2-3,ASSLSPSAGSTDTQY
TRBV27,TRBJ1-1,ASSSPVPVTDTEAF
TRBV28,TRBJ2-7,ASSPTSGRTEQY
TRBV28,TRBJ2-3,ASSSGQGITDTQY
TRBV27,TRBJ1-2,ASSLSQEVYGYT
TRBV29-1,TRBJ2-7,SVVLVYNEQY
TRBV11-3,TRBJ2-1,ASSRSGSSYNEQF
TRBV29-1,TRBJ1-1,SVFGEQGRTEAF
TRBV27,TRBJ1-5,ASSPQGAGNQPQH
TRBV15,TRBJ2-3,ATSSKRELDTQY
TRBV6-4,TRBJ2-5,ASSESGGGLETQY
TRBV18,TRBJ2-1,ASSPTLAGSSYNEQF
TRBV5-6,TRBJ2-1,ASSPFDVGTEQF
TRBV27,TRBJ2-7,ASSSTGLHYEQY
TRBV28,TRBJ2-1,ASSLRLSTSGYNEQF
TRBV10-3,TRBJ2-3,AISRQDKGTDTQY